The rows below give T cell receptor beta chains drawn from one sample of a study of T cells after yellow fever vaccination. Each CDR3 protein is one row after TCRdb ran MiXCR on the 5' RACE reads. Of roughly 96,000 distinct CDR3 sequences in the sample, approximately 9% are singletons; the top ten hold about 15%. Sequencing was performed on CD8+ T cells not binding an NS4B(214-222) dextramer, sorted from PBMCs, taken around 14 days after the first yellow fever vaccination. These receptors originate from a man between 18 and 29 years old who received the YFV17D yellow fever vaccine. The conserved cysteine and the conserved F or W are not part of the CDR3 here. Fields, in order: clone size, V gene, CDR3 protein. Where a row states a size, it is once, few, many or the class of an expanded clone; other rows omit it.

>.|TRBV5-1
ASSQRGANQETQY
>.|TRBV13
ASSFGGITDTQY
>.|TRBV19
ASSIGKKNIQY
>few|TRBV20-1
SVNPGVTEAF
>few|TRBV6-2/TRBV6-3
ASTIGLGQTQY
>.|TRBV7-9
ASSSAGQGAF
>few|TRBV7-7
ASSPEPSSYNEQF
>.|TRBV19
ASTWDKTNYGYT
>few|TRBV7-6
ASSPKTGLNGYT
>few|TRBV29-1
SVGDTYTEAF
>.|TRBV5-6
ASSLAYRTGYNEQF
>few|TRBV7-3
ASSLGRGQPQH
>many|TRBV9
ASSALHNEQF
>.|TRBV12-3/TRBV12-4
ASSWTGSMEPQH
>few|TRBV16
ASSQTDRFYEQY
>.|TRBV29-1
SAKTAASAGYT
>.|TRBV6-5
ASSSTTGDNEQF
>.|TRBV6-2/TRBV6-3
ASTRGLLTGGELF
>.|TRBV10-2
ASSEMDQSTQY
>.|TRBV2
ATGGLLDKNIQY
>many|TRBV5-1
ASTQGGEDYGYT
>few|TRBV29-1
SVVTGDLPTTNYGYT
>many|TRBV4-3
ASSQDSTSGRAF
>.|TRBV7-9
ASSEPWTGDTGELF
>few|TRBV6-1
ASIDGNLRANVLT
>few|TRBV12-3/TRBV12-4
ASNRANTGELF
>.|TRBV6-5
ASSSLAGTGELF
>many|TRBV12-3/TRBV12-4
ASTQGGGPPGEQF
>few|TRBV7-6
ASSVIPGEQY
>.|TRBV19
ASSTPPGGLNEQF
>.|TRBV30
AWSPRGGSNQPQH
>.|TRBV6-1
ASRPPGQGSSGEQF
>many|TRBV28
ASSSGLAGGFKDTQY
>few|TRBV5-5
ASSLLRGTLLMNTEAF
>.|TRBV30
AWSVLSPTGELF
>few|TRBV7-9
ASSSSLATSYNEQF
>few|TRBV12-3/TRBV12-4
ASSQSDRGNGNTIY
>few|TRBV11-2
ASSLGLGGGSEQY
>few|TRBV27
ASSIRGNEQF
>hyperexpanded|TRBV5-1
ASSLDEPTDNEQF
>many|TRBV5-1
ASRPPRGYNEQF
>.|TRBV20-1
SANGITGGPHYGYT
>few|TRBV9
ASSSPLGQSNTEAF
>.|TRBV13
ASSPGGVNTGELF
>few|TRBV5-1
ASSWGQLNTGELF
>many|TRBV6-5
ASSYGTGNTEAF
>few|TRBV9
ASSGSGGASYNEQF
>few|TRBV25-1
ASSAFLGDTEAF
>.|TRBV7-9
ASSSSGTNSPLH
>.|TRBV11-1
ASNLEVQGGPTNEKLF
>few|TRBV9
ASSVEGQSYTGELF